Listed below are T cell receptor beta chains from one sample, sequenced in a study of blood T cell repertoires in COVID-19. Clones were sequenced by immunoSEQ multiplex PCR, and TCRdb holds only the in-frame ones, with some missing. The profile shows fewer than 150,000 clones, around 79% of them singletons. The sample consisted of peripheral blood. Receptors originate from a man at least 80 years old with acute or convalescent COVID-19. Each CDR3 is given with its conserved first and last residue. Each record gives: V gene, clone size, D gene, J gene, CDR3 protein, CDR3 DNA. The D gene is left open where the match is weak. Some rows mark clone size as missing; the rest say once, few, many or name a class of expanded clone.

V gene: TRBV9
clone size: .
D gene: TRBD2
J gene: TRBJ2-7
CDR3 protein: CASRVAGYEQYF
CDR3 DNA: TGTGCCAGCAGAGTAGCGGGCTACGAGCAGTACTTC

V gene: TRBV28
clone size: .
D gene: TRBD1
J gene: TRBJ1-5
CDR3 protein: CASRLGTGANQPQHF
CDR3 DNA: TGTGCCAGCAGACTAGGGACAGGAGCAAATCAGCCCCAGCATTTT

V gene: TRBV10-3
clone size: .
D gene: .
J gene: TRBJ1-2
CDR3 protein: CAISESGLAGYTF
CDR3 DNA: TGTGCCATCAGTGAGTCGGGACTGGCGGGCTACACCTTC

V gene: TRBV3-1/TRBV3-2
clone size: few
D gene: TRBD1
J gene: TRBJ2-7
CDR3 protein: CASSQPGTGTEQYF
CDR3 DNA: TGTGCCAGCAGCCAACCAGGGACAGGGACCGAGCAGTACTTC

V gene: TRBV6-5
clone size: .
D gene: .
J gene: TRBJ2-1
CDR3 protein: CASSPLNRMNEQFF
CDR3 DNA: TGTGCCAGCAGTCCCCTGAACAGGATGAATGAGCAGTTCTTC

V gene: TRBV4-1
clone size: .
D gene: .
J gene: TRBJ1-1
CDR3 protein: CASRRQMNTEAFF
CDR3 DNA: TGCGCCAGCAGAAGACAGATGAACACTGAAGCTTTCTTT

V gene: TRBV6-6
clone size: .
D gene: .
J gene: TRBJ2-2
CDR3 protein: CASRSTGTGELFF
CDR3 DNA: TGTGCCAGCAGATCCACAGGGACCGGGGAGCTGTTTTTT

V gene: TRBV7-9
clone size: .
D gene: TRBD1
J gene: TRBJ1-6
CDR3 protein: CASSTTGDNSPLHF
CDR3 DNA: TGTGCCAGCAGCACCACAGGGGATAATTCACCCCTCCACTTT

V gene: TRBV28
clone size: .
D gene: .
J gene: TRBJ1-4
CDR3 protein: CASSTPQGLAEKLFF
CDR3 DNA: TGTGCCAGCAGTACCCCCCAGGGTTTGGCTGAAAAACTGTTTTTT

V gene: TRBV7-2
clone size: few
D gene: TRBD1
J gene: TRBJ1-1
CDR3 protein: CASSLDRDRSAFF
CDR3 DNA: TGTGCCAGCAGCTTAGATCGGGACAGGTCAGCTTTCTTT

V gene: TRBV28
clone size: once
D gene: .
J gene: TRBJ1-3
CDR3 protein: CASSPRLNGQYSGNTIYF
CDR3 DNA: TGTGCCAGCAGTCCTCGGCTTAACGGACAGTACTCCGGAAACACCATATATTTT

V gene: TRBV12-3/TRBV12-4
clone size: once
D gene: TRBD1
J gene: TRBJ1-5
CDR3 protein: CASSQGGNQPQHF
CDR3 DNA: TGTGCCAGCAGTCAGGGGGGCAATCAGCCCCAGCATTTT

V gene: TRBV10-3
clone size: .
D gene: TRBD1
J gene: TRBJ1-5
CDR3 protein: CAISESGGGLSDQPQHF
CDR3 DNA: TGTGCCATCAGTGAAAGTGGAGGGGGCCTATCGGATCAGCCCCAGCATTTT

V gene: TRBV5-1
clone size: .
D gene: TRBD2
J gene: TRBJ2-7
CDR3 protein: CASSPGTRRAYEQYF
CDR3 DNA: TGCGCCAGCAGCCCCGGGACTAGAAGGGCCTACGAGCAGTACTTC

V gene: TRBV19
clone size: .
D gene: .
J gene: TRBJ2-3
CDR3 protein: CASQDNQDTQYF
CDR3 DNA: TGTGCCAGCCAGGACAACCAGGATACGCAGTATTTT

V gene: TRBV7-9
clone size: .
D gene: TRBD1
J gene: TRBJ2-1
CDR3 protein: CASSLNRDRGYNEQFF
CDR3 DNA: TGTGCCAGCAGCCTAAACCGGGACAGGGGATACAATGAGCAGTTCTTC

V gene: TRBV6-5
clone size: .
D gene: .
J gene: TRBJ1-6
CDR3 protein: CASSYSNRLNSPLHF
CDR3 DNA: TGTGCCAGCAGTTACTCAAACAGGCTTAATTCACCCCTCCACTTT

V gene: TRBV6-6
clone size: .
D gene: .
J gene: TRBJ1-2
CDR3 protein: CASSYNPELNYGYTF
CDR3 DNA: TGTGCCAGCAGTTATAATCCGGAGCTAAACTATGGCTACACCTTC

V gene: TRBV6-2/TRBV6-3
clone size: .
D gene: .
J gene: TRBJ2-4
CDR3 protein: CASSSPTPGDKNIQYF
CDR3 DNA: TGTGCCAGCAGTTCCCCCACCCCAGGGGACAAAAACATTCAGTACTTC

V gene: TRBV7-2
clone size: .
D gene: .
J gene: TRBJ1-5
CDR3 protein: CASSPGGNQPQHF
CDR3 DNA: TGTGCCAGCAGCCCAGGGGGCAATCAGCCCCAGCATTTT

V gene: TRBV29-1
clone size: .
D gene: .
J gene: TRBJ2-7
CDR3 protein: CSVGQSLLHEQYF
CDR3 DNA: TGCAGCGTTGGACAATCCCTTCTCCACGAGCAGTACTTC

V gene: TRBV5-4
clone size: .
D gene: .
J gene: TRBJ2-3
CDR3 protein: CASSLKGVDTQYF
CDR3 DNA: TGTGCCAGCAGCTTGAAGGGAGTAGATACGCAGTATTTT

V gene: TRBV3-1/TRBV3-2
clone size: .
D gene: .
J gene: TRBJ1-4
CDR3 protein: CASSQRKGGGNEKLFF
CDR3 DNA: TGTGCCAGCAGCCAAAGAAAGGGAGGGGGTAATGAAAAACTGTTTTTT

V gene: TRBV5-4
clone size: many
D gene: TRBD2
J gene: TRBJ2-1
CDR3 protein: CASSGEAGGPYNEQFF
CDR3 DNA: TGTGCCAGCAGCGGCGAAGCGGGGGGGCCCTACAATGAGCAGTTCTTC

V gene: TRBV6-5
clone size: once
D gene: .
J gene: TRBJ2-5
CDR3 protein: CASSLGATKETQYF
CDR3 DNA: TGTGCCAGCAGTTTAGGGGCAACCAAGGAGACCCAGTACTTC

V gene: TRBV19
clone size: once
D gene: TRBD1
J gene: TRBJ1-6
CDR3 protein: CASNPGQQYSYNSPLHF
CDR3 DNA: TGTGCCAGTAACCCGGGACAGCAATACTCCTATAATTCACCCCTCCACTTT

V gene: TRBV11-2
clone size: .
D gene: .
J gene: TRBJ1-1
CDR3 protein: CASSLVGGGYTEAFF
CDR3 DNA: TGTGCCAGCAGCTTAGTAGGCGGCGGTTACACTGAAGCTTTCTTT

V gene: TRBV4-2
clone size: .
D gene: .
J gene: TRBJ1-1
CDR3 protein: CASRVLVMNTEAFF
CDR3 DNA: TGTGCCAGCAGAGTACTGGTGATGAACACTGAAGCTTTCTTT

V gene: TRBV19
clone size: .
D gene: TRBD1
J gene: TRBJ2-2
CDR3 protein: CASSLEQGRTGELFF
CDR3 DNA: TGTGCCAGTAGTCTTGAACAGGGGAGAACCGGGGAGCTGTTTTTT